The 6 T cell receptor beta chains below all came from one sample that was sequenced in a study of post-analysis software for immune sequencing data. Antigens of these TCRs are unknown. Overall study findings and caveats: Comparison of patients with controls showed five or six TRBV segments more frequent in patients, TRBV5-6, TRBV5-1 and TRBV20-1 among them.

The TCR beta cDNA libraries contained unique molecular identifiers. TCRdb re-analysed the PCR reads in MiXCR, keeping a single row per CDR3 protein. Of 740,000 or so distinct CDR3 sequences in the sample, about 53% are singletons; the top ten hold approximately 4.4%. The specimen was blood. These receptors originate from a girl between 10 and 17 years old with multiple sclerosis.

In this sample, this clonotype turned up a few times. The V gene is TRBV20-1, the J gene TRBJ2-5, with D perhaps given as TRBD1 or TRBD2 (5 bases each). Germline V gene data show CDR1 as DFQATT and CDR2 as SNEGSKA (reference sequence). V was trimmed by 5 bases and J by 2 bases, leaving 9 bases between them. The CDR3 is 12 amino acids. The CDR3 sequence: CSAQGDQETQYF. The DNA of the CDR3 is TGCAGTGCTCAGGGAGATCAAGAGACCCAGTACTTC.

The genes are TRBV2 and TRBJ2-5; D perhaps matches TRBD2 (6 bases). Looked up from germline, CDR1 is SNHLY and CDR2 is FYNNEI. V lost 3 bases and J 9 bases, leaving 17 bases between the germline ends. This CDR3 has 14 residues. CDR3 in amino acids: CASSEGLSISAQYF. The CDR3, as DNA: TGTGCCAGCAGTGAGGGACTCTCAATATCGGCCCAGTACTTC.

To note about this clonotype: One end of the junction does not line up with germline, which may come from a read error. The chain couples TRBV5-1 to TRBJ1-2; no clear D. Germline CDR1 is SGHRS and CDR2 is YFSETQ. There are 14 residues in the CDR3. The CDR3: CASSHAGVDYGCTF. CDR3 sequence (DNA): TGCGCCAGCAGCCACGCTGGGGTCGACTATGGCTGCACCTTC.

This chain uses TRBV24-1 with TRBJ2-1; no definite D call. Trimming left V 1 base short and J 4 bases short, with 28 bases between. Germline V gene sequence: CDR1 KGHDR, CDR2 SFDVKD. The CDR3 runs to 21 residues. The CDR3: CATSDFPPLAPGSLEYNEQFF. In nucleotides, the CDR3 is TGTGCCACCAGTGATTTTCCACCTCTCGCCCCGGGCAGCCTAGAGTACAATGAGCAGTTCTTC.

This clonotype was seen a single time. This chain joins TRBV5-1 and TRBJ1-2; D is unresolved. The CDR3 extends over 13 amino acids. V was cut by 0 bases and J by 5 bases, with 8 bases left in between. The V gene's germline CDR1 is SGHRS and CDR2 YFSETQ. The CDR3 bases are TGCGCCAGCAGCTTGGTAGGGTTGTATGGCTACACCTTC. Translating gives CASSLVGLYGYTF.

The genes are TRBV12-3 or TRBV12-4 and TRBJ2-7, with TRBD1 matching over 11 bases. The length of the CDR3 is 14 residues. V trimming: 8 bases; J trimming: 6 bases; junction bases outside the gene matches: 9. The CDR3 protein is CASLGQGVGGEQYF. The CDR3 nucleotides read TGTGCCAGCCTGGGACAGGGGGTAGGCGGCGAGCAGTACTTC.